The rows below give T cell receptor beta chains drawn from one sample of a study of identical twins. MiXCR, run by TCRdb on the 5' RACE reads, gives a single entry per CDR3 protein. The sample holds 1.5 million or so distinct CDR3 sequences, 32% seen once. The sequenced material came from cord blood. All receptors derive from a newborn girl in good health. Each CDR3 is given with its conserved first and last residue. The D gene is left open where the match is weak. Clone size is stated in some rows and not others, as once, few, many or a class when expanded.

v_call: TRBV5-1; clone_size: few; j_call: TRBJ1-2; d_call: NA; cdr3_nt: TGCGCCAGCAGCTTGGTGGGGATCGACTATGGCTACACCTTC; cdr3_aa: CASSLVGIDYGYTF
v_call: TRBV4-1; clone_size: NA; j_call: TRBJ1-1; d_call: NA; cdr3_nt: TGCGCCAGCAGCCAAGACCCGACAGAGAACACTGAAGCTTTCTTT; cdr3_aa: CASSQDPTENTEAFF
v_call: TRBV10-3; clone_size: NA; j_call: TRBJ1-5; d_call: TRBD1; cdr3_nt: TGTGCCATCAGTACGACGGGGAAAACAGGGGGCAATCAGCCCCAGCATTTT; cdr3_aa: CAISTTGKTGGNQPQHF
v_call: TRBV27; clone_size: NA; j_call: TRBJ1-1; d_call: TRBD1; cdr3_nt: TGTGCCAGCAGTTCCCAACTCCCGGGACAGGGGGCAGCTGAAGCTTTCTTT; cdr3_aa: CASSSQLPGQGAAEAFF
v_call: TRBV7-2; clone_size: NA; j_call: TRBJ2-1; d_call: TRBD2; cdr3_nt: TGTGCCAGCAGCTTAGTGGGGTCTAGCGGGACGAGGCAGTTCTTC; cdr3_aa: CASSLVGSSGTRQFF
v_call: TRBV6-5; clone_size: NA; j_call: TRBJ2-1; d_call: NA; cdr3_nt: TGTGCCAGCAGTTACTCGCCGGGGCTCTCTCTCAATGAGCAGTTCTTC; cdr3_aa: CASSYSPGLSLNEQFF
v_call: TRBV25-1; clone_size: few; j_call: TRBJ2-1; d_call: NA; cdr3_nt: TGTGCCAGCAGCCCCAAGGCAACATCCTACAATGAGCAGTTCTTC; cdr3_aa: CASSPKATSYNEQFF
v_call: TRBV20-1; clone_size: NA; j_call: TRBJ2-7; d_call: NA; cdr3_nt: TGCAGTGCACCGGGAATCGGCTACGAGCAGTACTTC; cdr3_aa: CSAPGIGYEQYF
v_call: TRBV28; clone_size: few; j_call: TRBJ2-3; d_call: TRBD2; cdr3_nt: TGTGCCAGCAGTTACCCCTCTAGCGGGACTAGCACAGATACGCAGTATTTT; cdr3_aa: CASSYPSSGTSTDTQYF
v_call: TRBV6-5; clone_size: few; j_call: TRBJ2-1; d_call: TRBD2; cdr3_nt: TGTGCCAGCACTCTTAGCGGGAACTACAATGAGCAGTTCTTC; cdr3_aa: CASTLSGNYNEQFF
v_call: TRBV28; clone_size: NA; j_call: TRBJ1-6; d_call: NA; cdr3_nt: TGTGCCAGCAGTTTTCCGGAGGTGGGACGGCTCCACTTT; cdr3_aa: CASSFPEVGRLHF
v_call: TRBV25-1; clone_size: NA; j_call: TRBJ2-3; d_call: TRBD2; cdr3_nt: TGTGCCAGCCGAAGAGCTAGCGGCCCATCTAGCACAGATACGCAGTATTTT; cdr3_aa: CASRRASGPSSTDTQYF
v_call: TRBV10-3; clone_size: NA; j_call: TRBJ2-5; d_call: NA; cdr3_nt: TGTGCCATCAGAGGGGGGAGAGAGACCCAGTACTTC; cdr3_aa: CAIRGGRETQYF
v_call: TRBV5-1; clone_size: NA; j_call: TRBJ2-7; d_call: NA; cdr3_nt: TGCGCCAGCAGCTCCCAACAGGGAGAATCCTACAAGCAGTACTTC; cdr3_aa: CASSSQQGESYKQYF
v_call: TRBV27; clone_size: NA; j_call: TRBJ2-7; d_call: NA; cdr3_nt: TGTGCCAGCAGTCCTAGACTACCCTCCTACAATGAGCAGTACTTC; cdr3_aa: CASSPRLPSYNEQYF
v_call: TRBV7-2; clone_size: NA; j_call: TRBJ2-1; d_call: NA; cdr3_nt: TGTGCCAGCAGCCCCGATTCTCAGGGTAGCGAGCAGTTCTTC; cdr3_aa: CASSPDSQGSEQFF
v_call: TRBV20-1; clone_size: NA; j_call: TRBJ2-1; d_call: TRBD1; cdr3_nt: TGCAGTGCCGGGACAGGGAATCATGAGCAGTTCTTC; cdr3_aa: CSAGTGNHEQFF
v_call: TRBV3-1; clone_size: many; j_call: TRBJ1-2; d_call: NA; cdr3_nt: TGTGCCAGCAGCTACCAGGGGTCCGCCCGATCTAACTATGGCTACACCTTC; cdr3_aa: CASSYQGSARSNYGYTF
v_call: TRBV27; clone_size: NA; j_call: TRBJ1-2; d_call: TRBD1; cdr3_nt: TGTGCCAGCAGTTTAGCGTACAGGGGCAGTGGCTACACCTTC; cdr3_aa: CASSLAYRGSGYTF
v_call: TRBV12-3/TRBV12-4; clone_size: NA; j_call: TRBJ2-7; d_call: NA; cdr3_nt: TGTGCCAGCCGTCCGCAGGGGACCGGAGTCTACGAGCAGTACTTC; cdr3_aa: CASRPQGTGVYEQYF
v_call: TRBV5-4; clone_size: NA; j_call: TRBJ2-1; d_call: TRBD2; cdr3_nt: TGTGCCAGCAAACAGGCTAGCGGGAGCTACGAGCAGTTCTTC; cdr3_aa: CASKQASGSYEQFF
v_call: TRBV4-2; clone_size: few; j_call: TRBJ1-5; d_call: NA; cdr3_nt: TGTGCCAGCAGCCAAGATCTGGCTCTCGGCCATCAGCCCCAGCATTTT; cdr3_aa: CASSQDLALGHQPQHF
v_call: TRBV29-1; clone_size: many; j_call: TRBJ2-7; d_call: NA; cdr3_nt: TGCAGCGTTGGTGTAGGGATCTACGAGCAGTACTTC; cdr3_aa: CSVGVGIYEQYF
v_call: TRBV12-3/TRBV12-4; clone_size: many; j_call: TRBJ2-7; d_call: NA; cdr3_nt: TGTGCCAGCAGCTTAGGTTCCGAGCAGTACTTC; cdr3_aa: CASSLGSEQYF
v_call: TRBV12-3/TRBV12-4; clone_size: few; j_call: TRBJ1-5; d_call: NA; cdr3_nt: TGTGCCAGCAGCCCCGAGGGAGATCCATGGCAGCCCCAGCATTTT; cdr3_aa: CASSPEGDPWQPQHF
v_call: TRBV10-3; clone_size: many; j_call: TRBJ1-5; d_call: NA; cdr3_nt: TGTGCCATCAGTGAGAGAGCAGACAATCAGCCCCAGCATTTT; cdr3_aa: CAISERADNQPQHF
v_call: TRBV10-3; clone_size: NA; j_call: TRBJ1-1; d_call: NA; cdr3_nt: TGTGCCATCAGTGAGTCGAGGAGCAGGGAAGACACTGAAGCTTTCTTT; cdr3_aa: CAISESRSREDTEAFF
v_call: TRBV3-1; clone_size: NA; j_call: TRBJ2-2; d_call: TRBD2; cdr3_nt: TGTGCCAGCAGTCCGAGCGGGAGAGTGGACGGGGAGCTGTTTTTT; cdr3_aa: CASSPSGRVDGELFF
v_call: TRBV11-2; clone_size: few; j_call: TRBJ2-4; d_call: NA; cdr3_nt: TGTGCCAGCAGCGGGGGACTGCAAAACATTCAGTACTTC; cdr3_aa: CASSGGLQNIQYF
v_call: TRBV5-1; clone_size: once; j_call: TRBJ1-1; d_call: NA; cdr3_nt: TGCGCCAGCAGCTTGGGATCCCGGCAGGGGATGAACACTGAAGCTTTCTTT; cdr3_aa: CASSLGSRQGMNTEAFF
v_call: TRBV9; clone_size: many; j_call: TRBJ2-5; d_call: NA; cdr3_nt: TGTGCCAGCAGCGTAGATCTAGGTCCCCAGTACTTC; cdr3_aa: CASSVDLGPQYF
v_call: TRBV6-5; clone_size: NA; j_call: TRBJ1-6; d_call: TRBD1; cdr3_nt: TGTGCCAGCAGACGACAGGGGATGCCTTATAATTCACCCCTCCACTTT; cdr3_aa: CASRRQGMPYNSPLHF
v_call: TRBV5-8; clone_size: few; j_call: TRBJ2-1; d_call: TRBD2; cdr3_nt: TGTGCCAGCAGCCTACCCGGGACTAGCGGGGGCCTCTCCTACAATGAGCAGTTCTTC; cdr3_aa: CASSLPGTSGGLSYNEQFF
v_call: TRBV4-2; clone_size: NA; j_call: TRBJ2-3; d_call: TRBD1; cdr3_nt: TGTGCCAGCAGCCACGGGACAGACACAGATGCGCAGTATTTT; cdr3_aa: CASSHGTDTDAQYF
v_call: TRBV3-1; clone_size: many; j_call: TRBJ2-7; d_call: NA; cdr3_nt: TGTGCCAGCAGCCAAGTCCCCAGAGGGGACTACGAGCAGTACTTC; cdr3_aa: CASSQVPRGDYEQYF
v_call: TRBV29-1; clone_size: NA; j_call: TRBJ1-2; d_call: NA; cdr3_nt: TGCAGCGTTGGAGGGGAGGGGATCAACTATGGCTACACCTTC; cdr3_aa: CSVGGEGINYGYTF
v_call: TRBV25-1; clone_size: NA; j_call: TRBJ2-5; d_call: TRBD2; cdr3_nt: TGTGCCAGCACCACGGGGGGGCGAGAGACCCAGTACTTC; cdr3_aa: CASTTGGRETQYF
v_call: TRBV9; clone_size: NA; j_call: TRBJ1-5; d_call: NA; cdr3_nt: TGTGCCAGCAGCGTAGGGGGGACTCAGCCCCAGCATTTT; cdr3_aa: CASSVGGTQPQHF
v_call: TRBV7-2; clone_size: NA; j_call: TRBJ2-7; d_call: NA; cdr3_nt: TGTGCCAGCGCTTCAGGGGTCTACGAGCAGTACTTC; cdr3_aa: CASASGVYEQYF
v_call: TRBV2; clone_size: NA; j_call: TRBJ2-2; d_call: TRBD1; cdr3_nt: TGTGCCAACAGACCCAGACAGGGCTACACCGGGGAGCTGTTTTTT; cdr3_aa: CANRPRQGYTGELFF
v_call: TRBV12-3/TRBV12-4; clone_size: NA; j_call: TRBJ2-4; d_call: TRBD1; cdr3_nt: TGTGCCAGCAGTCCCCTGACAGGGAAAAACATTCAGTACTTC; cdr3_aa: CASSPLTGKNIQYF
v_call: TRBV20-1; clone_size: few; j_call: TRBJ2-1; d_call: TRBD2; cdr3_nt: TGCAGTGCTAGAGATTATCGGCCAGCGGGAATAAATGAGCAGTTCTTC; cdr3_aa: CSARDYRPAGINEQFF
v_call: TRBV28; clone_size: NA; j_call: TRBJ1-6; d_call: NA; cdr3_nt: TGTGCCAGCAGTGCAGCGGGGCGGTATTCACCCCTCCACTTT; cdr3_aa: CASSAAGRYSPLHF
v_call: TRBV3-1; clone_size: few; j_call: TRBJ2-7; d_call: NA; cdr3_nt: TGTGCCAGCTCGGACGACCACGAGCAGTACTTC; cdr3_aa: CASSDDHEQYF
v_call: TRBV6-6; clone_size: NA; j_call: TRBJ2-3; d_call: TRBD2; cdr3_nt: TGTGCCAGCAGTCGTAGTGGGACTAGCGGGAGTAGAGATACGCAGTATTTT; cdr3_aa: CASSRSGTSGSRDTQYF
v_call: TRBV5-4; clone_size: NA; j_call: TRBJ1-6; d_call: NA; cdr3_nt: TGTGCCAGCAGCTTGGATCCGGGTCGAGAATCACCCCTCCACTTT; cdr3_aa: CASSLDPGRESPLHF
v_call: TRBV30; clone_size: NA; j_call: TRBJ1-2; d_call: NA; cdr3_nt: TGTGCCTGGAGTCTGAGGCATGGCTACACCTTC; cdr3_aa: CAWSLRHGYTF
v_call: TRBV4-1; clone_size: few; j_call: TRBJ2-3; d_call: NA; cdr3_nt: TGCGCCAGCAGCCGGACTTCGCCAGGGGCGCAGTATTTT; cdr3_aa: CASSRTSPGAQYF
v_call: TRBV20-1; clone_size: NA; j_call: TRBJ2-3; d_call: TRBD2; cdr3_nt: TGCAGTGCTAGAGATTTTTGGGGGGGGACCGTGGGTGATACGCAGTATTTT; cdr3_aa: CSARDFWGGTVGDTQYF
v_call: TRBV28; clone_size: few; j_call: TRBJ1-2; d_call: TRBD1; cdr3_nt: TGTGCCAGCAGTTTAAGCGGGACAGGGACCTATGGCTACACCTTC; cdr3_aa: CASSLSGTGTYGYTF